The sequence of this T cell receptor (beta chain) was determined in a study of cytomegalovirus exposure and HLA in healthy donors (dated by TCRdb to the late 2010s). For the study in its entirety: According to an earlier analysis of 550 to 700 of the donors, some 170 million T cells yielded 117 million unique TCR beta sequences and approximately 300 Gb of sequence data. An early release covering roughly 600 HLA-typed donors comprised around 300 gigabases of sequencing data and 65 million to 100 million unique TCR sequences. The genetic ancestry cluster associated with self-reported Caucasian donors included about 81% of the 398 genotyped donors. Rather than drawing on any new phenotypic data, the later analysis identified candidate immune exposures from TCR beta sequences and the way those sequences occurred across donors. The study aimed to test whether signatures of past pathogen exposure could be identified by cataloging public T cell receptors. Alongside the repertoire data, information on donor age, sex, ethnicity and CMV serostatus was compiled. Across some 400 genotyped donors of the cohort, an average of approximately 240,000 unique TCR beta nucleotide sequences per donor were sequenced, and 15% to 20% of those sequences were non-productive. Typing coverage varied by locus: about 629-640 donors for A, B, C, DRB1 and DQB1; roughly 510 for DQA1; more than 600 for DPA1; 450 to 480 for DPB1. To study patterns of TCR occurrence, a later analysis re-analyzed previously published TCR beta repertoires from 550 to 800 donors and added high-resolution HLA genotyping. Genome-wide SNP genotypes for about 55% of the roughly 670 donors were used in a later genetic analysis, which treated that subset as a discovery cohort. Along with the approximately 700-subject first cohort, a separate validation cohort of about 110 different subjects was used. All discovery cohort repertoires had been generated on a single sequencing platform. Roughly 5 DR-DQ haplotypes were handled as single units for association and clustering, since linkage in the cohort was strong. To predict cytomegalovirus infection status, the study brought together high-throughput TCR immunosequencing, statistical association of individual TCRs with disease status, and machine learning. Both class I and class II loci were covered by HLA typing, at four-digit resolution. The T cell repertoires of several hundred subjects were profiled by immunosequencing and related to cytomegalovirus serostatus. To decide whether each TCR beta V gene segment behaved as functional or pseudogenic, an earlier analysis of approximately 600 of the donors relied on high-throughput TCR beta sequencing. Here is what the overall study found, with its caveats: Because HLA typing was missing for some donors at each locus, association tests included only the typed subset. While some public TCRs were present in many individuals, most TCR sequences turned up only very rarely across donors. The cohort was sequenced for TCR beta chains only, and without alpha or paired-chain data the features that could be detected were limited. An association between a missense DCLRE1C variant and V-gene and J-gene trimming of TCR beta chains was found in a later genetic analysis and replicated in an independent cohort. The presence/absence analyses assumed that sequencing depth was roughly uniform across donors, and that assumption may not be true. According to the authors, the approach could potentially be generalized to other disease states and immunological phenotypes. According to a later analysis, TCR association rates differed among HLA loci, with DRB1 alleles showing the most associated TCRs and HLA-C alleles showing the fewest. A total of fewer than 200 TCR beta chains were listed by the study as associated with cytomegalovirus. Immune exposure information for the cohort was limited to CMV serostatus. According to a later analysis, parvovirus B19, influenza, CMV and Epstein-Barr virus appeared linked to several top co-occurrence clusters. When HLA alleles, especially DR and DQ, strongly co-occurred, attributing TCR associations to individual alleles was difficult. A further reported finding was that TCR beta sequences accurately predicted the HLA-A and HLA-B alleles for most subjects in the first cohort. Cytomegalovirus status was reported to be diagnosed by the classifier with high specificity and sensitivity in both the original and validation cohorts. Because counts were too low, about 18 rarely observed V segments, including chromosome 9 orphons, were excluded from the earlier analysis of 587 of the donors. A cluster of highly shared sequence variants was judged likely to represent a technical artifact of the sequencing pipeline. In a later analysis, HLA-associated TCR beta chains showed more clonal expansion and lower generation probabilities than non-associated chains that were equally common. Linkage disequilibrium might explain the correlated functional status among segregating V segments, but an unknown experimental factor could not be ruled out. An earlier analysis of approximately 600 of the donors showed that most TCR beta V segments appeared in productive rearrangements either about 87% or about 30% of the time, which broadly matched IMGT annotations. Most CMV-associated TCR beta chains appeared to be HLA-restricted in a later analysis, and the HLA associations seemed to be driven largely by CMV exposure. In vitro tests confirmed that three of the cytomegalovirus-associated TCR beta chains recognize cytomegalovirus antigens. A later genetic analysis reported fewer N-insertions in productive TCRs among donors in an Asian-associated ancestry cluster than the roughly 620-donor mean. At a false discovery rate of 0.05, a later analysis linked fewer than 20,000 TCR beta sequences to specific HLA alleles.

Remarks on this clone: The clone's antigen remains unknown. No base quality values were provided; no much bigger clone lies one nucleotide off.

The cohort was made up of 650 to 700 healthy bone marrow donors. At the time of sampling, every cohort member was nominally healthy, though immune exposures that went unrecorded were likely present. The donor tested CMV seronegative and was one of the 352 seronegative cohort members. A peripheral blood sample was provided by each donor, and peripheral blood mononuclear cells were used for TCR beta sequencing. Genomic DNA extraction from the blood cell samples was performed with the Qiagen DNeasy Blood Extraction Kit. The method behind the library was the immunoSEQ multiplex PCR assay. The multiplex PCR relied on a mix of 60 forward primers for TCR Vbeta segments and 13 reverse primers for TCR Jbeta segments. Amplification of the CDR3 region of rearranged TCR beta genes was performed with a multiplex PCR assay on genomic DNA. Amplified TCR beta libraries were sequenced as 87-base-pair reads on the Illumina HiSeq System. The study's processing was this. Across the roughly 670 repertoires, a later analysis counted roughly 84 million unique TCR beta chains, roughly 11 million of which were shared by at least two donors. To remove PCR and sequencing errors, raw reads were error-corrected and collapsed into unique sequences using a nearest-neighbor algorithm that merged closely related sequences. To assign V, D and J gene segments, CDR3 sequences were aligned to IMGT reference sequences. For a sequence to be retained, a match of at least six nucleotides to both a V gene segment and a J gene segment was required. Rearrangements were classified as productive when the CDR3 lacked stop codons and remained in frame with V and J, and all other rearrangements were classified as non-productive. Following IMGT convention, CDR3 was defined as the stretch from the second conserved V-encoded cysteine to the conserved J-encoded phenylalanine. The earlier analysis of about 590 of the donors excluded sequences that lacked an unambiguous match to a single V gene segment. In an earlier analysis of roughly 600 of the donors, a V segment was called functional when productive rearrangements were above 56.7%, and segregating when the standard deviation between donors exceeded 5%. A statistical classification framework was developed to diagnose cytomegalovirus status using the catalog of TCR beta chain sequences. A later analysis assigned V and J genes by comparing TCR nucleotide sequences with IMGT/GENE-DB human TR gene sequences. A later analysis assigned CDR3 sequences and most-parsimonious VDJ recombination scenarios with the TCRdist pipeline. A later analysis defined each TCR beta chain by its CDR3 amino acid sequence plus V-gene family, and excluded reads lacking a unique V-gene family. To address suspected cross-contamination and a sequencing artifact, a later analysis removed 592 highly shared, low-generation-probability nucleotide sequences. For each public chain, a later analysis derived a clonal expansion index from normalized ranks of inferred template counts within each repertoire. Generation probabilities in a later analysis came from a VDJ recombination model fitted to out-of-frame rearrangements, and those results were checked against IGoR. In a later analysis, hypergeometric tests were used to score TCR-TCR, TCR-HLA and TCR-CMV co-occurrence, with a repertoire-size bias correction applied to TCR pairs. A later analysis estimated false discovery rates by permuting HLA or CMV assignments 20 times. A later analysis grouped co-occurring TCRs with DBSCAN, adding TCRdist sequence similarity when clustering within HLA-allele-positive subsets. Co-occurrence clustering excluded repertoires with fewer than 30,000 or more than 120,000 public chains, plus five with anomalous nucleotide sharing. TCRdb retrieved this table from immuneACCESS and kept in-frame rearrangements only. Not all clones are present; in checked studies, unresolved V genes account for under half, and no reason is known for the remainder. V, J and clone size were drawn from that table, and D and trimming were deduced from the DNA. For this sample there are over 150,000 clones; 75% appear just once. Over 4.5% of the sample rests with the top ten.

The TCR comes from a male donor in good health and CMV-seronegative. Material for sequencing was PBMCs.

Read as DNA, the sequence is TGTGCCAGCAGGGGAGGAGGCGAGCAGTACTTC. The encoded protein is CASRGGGEQYF. The V gene is TRBV6-5 and the J gene is TRBJ2-7, and the D gene may be TRBD2, 6 bases matching. V is cut by 6 bases and J by 6 bases, and the space between the germline ends is 9 bases. From a lookup of the germline V gene, CDR1 and CDR2 are MNHEY and SVGAGI. From the cysteine up to the phenylalanine, the CDR3 has a length of 11 residues. The read is trimmed to its CDR3 DNA, 33 bases read in frame from base 1.